The rows below give T cell receptor beta chains drawn from one sample of a study of shared clonotypes between healthy human individuals. The data were produced by immunoSEQ multiplex PCR, yet TCRdb's version contains in-frame clones alone and is incomplete. The top ten clones hold 0.36% of a sample with about 2.4 million clones, roughly 93% of them seen once. The sequenced sample was naive CD4+ T cells from PBMCs. These receptors all stem from a man between 18 and 35 years old in good health. Some clones in this sample may be carry-over from other donors' samples. Both conserved end residues are part of each CDR3. The D gene is left open where the match is weak. Clone size is not always given. Where it is, it says once, few, many or a class for expanded clones.

NA	TRBD1	TRBJ2-2	TRBV27	CASRPGTGNTGELFF	TGTGCCAGCAGACCAGGGACAGGGAACACCGGGGAGCTGTTTTTT
NA	NA	TRBJ1-4	TRBV4-3	CASSQVKTGGEKLFF	TGCGCCAGCAGCCAAGTTAAAACAGGTGGCGAAAAACTGTTTTTT
NA	TRBD1	TRBJ1-5	TRBV5-1	CASSLGTGRSNQPQHF	TGCGCCAGCAGCTTGGGGACAGGGAGAAGCAATCAGCCCCAGCATTTT
NA	NA	TRBJ2-1	TRBV11-1	CASSLVREQFF	TGTGCCAGCAGCTTAGTACGTGAGCAGTTCTTC
NA	NA	TRBJ2-1	TRBV28	CASSSTRVVNEQFF	TGTGCCAGCAGTTCGACGAGGGTTGTAAATGAGCAGTTCTTC
NA	NA	TRBJ1-5	TRBV19	CASSIQGGNQPQHF	TGTGCCAGTAGTATACAGGGTGGGAATCAGCCCCAGCATTTT
NA	NA	TRBJ2-7	TRBV6-1	CASSEVSRLYYEQYF	TGTGCCAGCAGTGAAGTTTCTCGGTTGTACTACGAGCAGTACTTC
NA	TRBD1	TRBJ2-2	TRBV2	CASSVTGGDTGELFF	TGTGCCAGCAGTGTAACAGGGGGCGACACCGGGGAGCTGTTTTTT
NA	TRBD1	TRBJ2-3	TRBV5-6	CASSTGTGGSDTQYF	TGTGCCAGCAGCACCGGGACAGGGGGCTCGGATACGCAGTATTTT
NA	TRBD2	TRBJ2-7	TRBV18	CASSPPGTNTYEQYF	TGTGCCAGCTCACCACCCGGGACTAACACCTACGAGCAGTACTTC
NA	TRBD2	TRBJ2-2	TRBV7-3	CASSLKAAGGPGELFF	TGTGCCAGCAGCTTAAAAGCAGCGGGAGGACCCGGGGAGCTGTTTTTT
NA	NA	TRBJ2-1	TRBV7-3	CASSLTGPADEQFF	TGTGCCAGCAGCTTAACAGGGCCGGCGGATGAGCAGTTCTTC
NA	NA	TRBJ2-3	TRBV28	CASSQGGSDTQYF	TGTGCCAGCTCCCAGGGGGGCTCAGATACGCAGTATTTT
NA	NA	TRBJ2-5	TRBV11-2	CASSRYGAPQETQYF	TGTGCCAGCAGCCGGTACGGGGCTCCCCAAGAGACCCAGTACTTC
NA	NA	TRBJ2-1	TRBV9	CASSVVGGAYNEQFF	TGTGCCAGCAGCGTAGTAGGGGGAGCCTACAATGAGCAGTTCTTC
NA	NA	TRBJ1-2	TRBV5-8	CASSFGIPLGYTF	TGTGCCAGCAGCTTCGGCATCCCTCTAGGCTACACCTTC
NA	NA	TRBJ2-7	TRBV5-1	CASSVSGGTYEQYF	TGCGCCAGCAGCGTGTCAGGGGGGACCTACGAGCAGTACTTC
NA	NA	TRBJ1-1	TRBV7-3	CASSLDWVWTEAFF	TGTGCCAGCAGCTTAGATTGGGTGTGGACTGAAGCTTTCTTT
NA	NA	TRBJ2-7	TRBV9	CASSVGPDTSYEQYF	TGTGCCAGCAGCGTAGGGCCGGACACTTCCTACGAGCAGTACTTC
NA	TRBD1	TRBJ1-2	TRBV27	CASSFGTGDGGYTF	TGTGCCAGCAGTTTCGGGACAGGGGACGGTGGCTACACCTTC
NA	TRBD1	TRBJ1-2	TRBV7-9	CASSPGPDRGGYGYTF	TGTGCCAGCAGCCCCGGGCCGGACAGGGGTGGCTATGGCTACACCTTC
once	TRBD2	TRBJ2-2	TRBV7-2	CASSLTSGRVDTGELFF	TGTGCCAGCAGCTTAACTAGCGGGAGGGTTGACACCGGGGAGCTGTTTTTT
NA	NA	TRBJ1-4	TRBV7-9	CASSLLAVGNEKLFF	TGTGCCAGCAGCCTCCTTGCCGTAGGAAACGAAAAACTGTTTTTT
NA	TRBD1	TRBJ2-7	TRBV25-1	CASSRGQGRGEQYF	TGTGCCAGCTCTAGGGGACAGGGACGTGGCGAGCAGTACTTC
NA	NA	TRBJ2-3	TRBV7-2	CASSLVGGVTDTQYF	TGTGCCAGCAGCTTAGTGGGCGGAGTCACAGATACGCAGTATTTT
NA	NA	TRBJ2-1	TRBV15	CATSRGPHNEQFF	TGTGCCACCAGCAGAGGTCCGCATAATGAGCAGTTCTTC
NA	NA	TRBJ1-3	TRBV30	CAWDSYSGNTIYF	TGTGCCTGGGACAGCTACTCTGGAAACACCATATATTTT
few	TRBD1	TRBJ1-5	TRBV28	CASSWPRGLQPQHF	TGTGCCAGCAGTTGGCCCAGGGGGCTTCAGCCCCAGCATTTT
NA	NA	TRBJ1-5	TRBV19	CASSIDRGNQPQHF	TGTGCCAGTAGTATAGATCGGGGAAATCAGCCCCAGCATTTT
NA	NA	TRBJ1-2	TRBV6-5	CASRSPGTYGYTF	TGTGCCAGCAGGAGCCCCGGGACCTATGGCTACACCTTC
NA	TRBD2	TRBJ2-2	TRBV5-1	CASSHSGSIGELFF	TGCGCCAGCAGTCATAGCGGGAGCATCGGGGAGCTGTTTTTT
NA	NA	TRBJ2-2	TRBV18	CASSQTTGELFF	TGTGCCAGCTCCCAGACCACCGGGGAGCTGTTTTTT
NA	NA	TRBJ1-1	TRBV7-9	CASSLVGSRTEAFF	TGTGCCAGCAGCTTAGTGGGCAGCAGAACTGAAGCTTTCTTT
NA	NA	TRBJ1-1	TRBV28	CASSRTIPEAFF	TGTGCCAGCAGCCGCACTATCCCTGAAGCTTTCTTT
NA	NA	TRBJ1-5	TRBV7-8	CASGIGGQPQHF	TGTGCCAGCGGAATAGGAGGACAGCCCCAGCATTTT
once	NA	TRBJ2-1	TRBV29-1	CSVGGALYNEQFF	TGCAGCGTTGGGGGGGCACTTTACAATGAGCAGTTCTTC
few	NA	TRBJ1-5	TRBV7-3	CASSPKRNQPQHF	TGTGCCAGCAGTCCCAAGAGGAATCAGCCCCAGCATTTT
NA	TRBD2	TRBJ2-1	TRBV6-4	CASSDPYSGPYNEQFF	TGTGCCAGCAGTGACCCCTATAGCGGGCCTTACAATGAGCAGTTCTTC
NA	TRBD1	TRBJ2-7	TRBV5-1	CASSAGTAPYEQYF	TGCGCCAGCAGCGCCGGGACAGCTCCCTACGAGCAGTACTTC
NA	TRBD1	TRBJ2-3	TRBV5-6	CASRPTGAGRDTQYF	TGTGCCAGCAGACCGACAGGGGCCGGAAGGGATACGCAGTATTTT
NA	TRBD1	TRBJ1-5	TRBV7-8	CASSSTQGNLNQPQHF	TGTGCCAGCAGCTCAACACAGGGGAACCTCAATCAGCCCCAGCATTTT
NA	TRBD1	TRBJ2-1	TRBV5-1	CASSPTGGDEQFF	TGCGCCAGCAGCCCGACAGGGGGCGATGAGCAGTTCTTC
NA	NA	TRBJ1-6	TRBV30	CAWDRGERSPLHF	TGTGCCTGGGACCGAGGGGAACGTTCACCCCTCCACTTT
NA	NA	TRBJ2-7	TRBV6-5	CASSYSRSAYEQYF	TGTGCCAGCAGTTACTCGCGGAGCGCCTACGAGCAGTACTTC
few	NA	TRBJ2-2	TRBV7-9	CASSFPAGTAGELFF	TGTGCCAGCAGCTTCCCGGCAGGAACTGCCGGGGAGCTGTTTTTT
once	TRBD1	TRBJ1-4	TRBV2	CASRRRDRGQLNEKLFF	TGTGCCAGCAGGAGGCGAGACAGGGGCCAACTTAATGAAAAACTGTTTTTT
NA	NA	TRBJ2-7	TRBV4-1	CASSQGGNSGEQYF	TGCGCCAGCAGCCAAGGGGGCAATAGCGGCGAGCAGTACTTC
few	NA	TRBJ1-5	TRBV18	CASSPGRLEQPQHF	TGTGCCAGCTCACCGGGACGACTGGAACAGCCCCAGCATTTT
NA	TRBD1	TRBJ2-4	TRBV5-1	CASSNPGTGGRPKNIQYF	TGCGCCAGCAGCAACCCCGGGACAGGGGGTAGGCCCAAAAACATTCAGTACTTC
NA	TRBD1	TRBJ1-2	TRBV18	CASSLQGDYGYTF	TGTGCCAGCTCACTCCAGGGGGACTATGGCTACACCTTC
NA	NA	TRBJ1-1	TRBV2	CASSPKTGWTEAFF	TGTGCCAGCAGTCCGAAGACGGGGTGGACTGAAGCTTTCTTT
NA	NA	TRBJ1-2	TRBV5-4	CASSLAVSGNYGYTF	TGTGCCAGCAGCTTGGCGGTTTCAGGGAACTATGGCTACACCTTC
NA	TRBD1	TRBJ2-7	TRBV7-2	CASSRGQGKYEQYF	TGTGCCAGCAGCAGAGGACAGGGGAAGTACGAGCAGTACTTC